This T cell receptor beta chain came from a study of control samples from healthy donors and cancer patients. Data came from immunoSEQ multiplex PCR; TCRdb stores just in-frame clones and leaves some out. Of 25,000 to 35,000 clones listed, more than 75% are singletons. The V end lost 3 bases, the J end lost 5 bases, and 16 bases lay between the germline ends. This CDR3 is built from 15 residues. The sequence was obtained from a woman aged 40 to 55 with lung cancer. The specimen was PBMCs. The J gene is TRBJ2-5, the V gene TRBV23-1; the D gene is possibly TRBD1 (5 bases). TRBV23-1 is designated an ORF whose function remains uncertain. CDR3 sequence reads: CASSQEQEQVETQYF. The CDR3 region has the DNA TGCGCCAGCAGTCAGGAGCAGGAACAGGTTGAGACCCAGTACTTC.